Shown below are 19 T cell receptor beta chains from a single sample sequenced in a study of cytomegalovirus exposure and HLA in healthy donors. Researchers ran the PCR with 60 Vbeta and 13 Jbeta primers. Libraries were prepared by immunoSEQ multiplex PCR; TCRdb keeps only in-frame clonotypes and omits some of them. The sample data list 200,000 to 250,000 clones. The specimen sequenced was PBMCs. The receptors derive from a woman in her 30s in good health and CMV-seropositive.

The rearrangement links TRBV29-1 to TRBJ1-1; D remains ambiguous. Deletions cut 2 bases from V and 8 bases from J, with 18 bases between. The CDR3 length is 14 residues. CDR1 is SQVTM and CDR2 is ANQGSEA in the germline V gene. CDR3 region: CSVESGAGRVEAFF. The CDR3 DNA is TGCAGCGTTGAATCCGGTGCGGGGAGGGTCGAAGCTTTCTTT.

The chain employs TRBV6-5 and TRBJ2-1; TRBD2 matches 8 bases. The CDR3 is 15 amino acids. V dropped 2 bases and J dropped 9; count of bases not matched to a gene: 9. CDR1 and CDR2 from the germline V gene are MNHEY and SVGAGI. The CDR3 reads CASSYNSGLGSEQFF. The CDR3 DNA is TGTGCCAGCAGTTACAACTCGGGACTAGGTTCTGAGCAGTTCTTC.

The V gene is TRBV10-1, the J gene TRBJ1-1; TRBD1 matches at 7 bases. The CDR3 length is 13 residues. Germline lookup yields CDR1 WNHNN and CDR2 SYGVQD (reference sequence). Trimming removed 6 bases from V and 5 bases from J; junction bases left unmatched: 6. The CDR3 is CASRTGAFTEAFF. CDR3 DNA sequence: TGCGCCAGCAGAACAGGGGCATTTACTGAAGCTTTCTTT.

The CDR3 protein is CASSYSETGGGTEAFF. DNA of the CDR3: TGTGCCAGCAGTTACTCGGAAACAGGGGGGGGCACTGAAGCTTTCTTT. This rearrangement joins TRBV6-5 to TRBJ1-1, with 8 bases that match TRBD1. With 0 bases clipped from V and 4 bases from J, the junction kept 7 bases outside the gene matches. CDR3 length: 16 amino acids. CDR1 and CDR2 (germline): MNHEY, SVGAGI.

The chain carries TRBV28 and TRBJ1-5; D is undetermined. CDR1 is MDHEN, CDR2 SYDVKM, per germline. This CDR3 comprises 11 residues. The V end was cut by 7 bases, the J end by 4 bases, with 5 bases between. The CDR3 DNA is TGTGCCAGCAACCAGAATCAGCCCCAGCATTTT. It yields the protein CASNQNQPQHF.

The CDR3 sequence is CASSRWTSDTEAFF. CDR3 nucleotide sequence: TGTGCCAGCAGCAGATGGACATCGGACACTGAAGCTTTCTTT. The chain couples TRBV6-4 to TRBJ1-1; possibly TRBD1 for D (5 bases). The CDR3 extends over 14 amino acids. The V end lost 6 bases, the J end lost 3 bases, and 14 bases lay between the germline ends. The germline V gene encodes CDR1 MRHNA and CDR2 SNTAGT.

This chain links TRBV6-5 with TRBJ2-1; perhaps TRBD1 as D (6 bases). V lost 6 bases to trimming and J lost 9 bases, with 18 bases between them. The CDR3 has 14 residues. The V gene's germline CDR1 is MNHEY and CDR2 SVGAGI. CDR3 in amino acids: CASRDSWAGVEQFF. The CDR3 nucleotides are TGTGCCAGCAGAGACTCATGGGCAGGGGTTGAGCAGTTCTTC.

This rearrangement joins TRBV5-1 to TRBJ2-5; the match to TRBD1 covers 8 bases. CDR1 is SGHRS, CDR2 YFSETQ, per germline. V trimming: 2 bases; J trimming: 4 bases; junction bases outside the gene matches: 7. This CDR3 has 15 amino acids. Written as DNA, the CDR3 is TGCGCCAGCAGCTTTCTCGGACAGGGAAGAGAGACCCAGTACTTC. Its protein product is CASSFLGQGRETQYF.

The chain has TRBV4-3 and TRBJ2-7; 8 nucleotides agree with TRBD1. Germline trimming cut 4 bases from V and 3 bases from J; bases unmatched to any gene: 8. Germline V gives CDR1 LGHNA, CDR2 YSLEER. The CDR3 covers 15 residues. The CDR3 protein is CASSRRVQGVYEQYF. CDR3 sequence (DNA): TGCGCCAGCAGCCGCCGGGTACAGGGGGTCTACGAGCAGTACTTC.

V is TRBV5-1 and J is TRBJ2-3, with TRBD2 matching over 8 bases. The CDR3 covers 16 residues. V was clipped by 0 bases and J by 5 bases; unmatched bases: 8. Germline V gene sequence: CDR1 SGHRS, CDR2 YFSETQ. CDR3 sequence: CASSLASGGVGDTQYF. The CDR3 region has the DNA TGCGCCAGCAGCTTGGCCTCCGGGGGGGTCGGAGATACGCAGTATTTT.

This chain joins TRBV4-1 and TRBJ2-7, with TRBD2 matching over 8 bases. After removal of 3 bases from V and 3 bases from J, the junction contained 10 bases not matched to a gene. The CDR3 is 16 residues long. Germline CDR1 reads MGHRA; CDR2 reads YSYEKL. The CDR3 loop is CASSQDIAGTNYEQYF. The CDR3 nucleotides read TGCGCCAGCAGCCAGGACATAGCGGGGACTAACTACGAGCAGTACTTC.

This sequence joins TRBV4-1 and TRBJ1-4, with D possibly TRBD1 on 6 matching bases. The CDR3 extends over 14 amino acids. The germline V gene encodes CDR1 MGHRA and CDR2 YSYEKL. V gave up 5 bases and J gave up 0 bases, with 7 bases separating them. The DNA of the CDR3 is TGCGCCAGCAGCGAGGGGGCAACTAATGAAAAACTGTTTTTT. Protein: CASSEGATNEKLFF.

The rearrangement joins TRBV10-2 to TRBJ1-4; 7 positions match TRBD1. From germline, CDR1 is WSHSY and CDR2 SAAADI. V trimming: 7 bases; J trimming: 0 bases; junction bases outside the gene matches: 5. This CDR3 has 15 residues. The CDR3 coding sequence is TGCGCCAGCAAAGGGACAGCTGCAACTAATGAAAAACTGTTTTTT. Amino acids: CASKGTAATNEKLFF.

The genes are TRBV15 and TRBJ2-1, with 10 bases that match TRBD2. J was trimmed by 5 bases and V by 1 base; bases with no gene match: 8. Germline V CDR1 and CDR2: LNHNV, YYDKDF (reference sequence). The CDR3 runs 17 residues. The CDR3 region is CATSRGPIAGGHNEQFF. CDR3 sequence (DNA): TGTGCCACCAGCAGAGGGCCGATAGCGGGAGGTCACAATGAGCAGTTCTTC. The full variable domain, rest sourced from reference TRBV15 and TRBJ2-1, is DAMVIQNPRYQVTQFGKPVTLSCSQTLNHNVMYWYQQKSSQAPKLLFHYYDKDFNNEADTPDNFQSRRPNTSFCFLDIRSPGLGDTAMYLCATSRGPIAGGHNEQFFGPGTRLTVL.

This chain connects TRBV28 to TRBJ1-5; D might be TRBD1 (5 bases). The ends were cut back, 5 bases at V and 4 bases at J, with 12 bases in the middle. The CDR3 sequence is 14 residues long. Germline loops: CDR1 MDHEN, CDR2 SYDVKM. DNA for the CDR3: TGTGCCAGCAGTCCCCCCCCAGGGAATCAGCCCCAGCATTTT. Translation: CASSPPPGNQPQHF.

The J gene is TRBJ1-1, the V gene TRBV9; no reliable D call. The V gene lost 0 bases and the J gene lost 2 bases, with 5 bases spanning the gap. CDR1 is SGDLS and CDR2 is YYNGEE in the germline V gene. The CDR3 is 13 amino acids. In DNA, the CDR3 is TGTGCCAGCAGCGTAGAGAGCAACACTGAAGCTTTCTTT. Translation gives CASSVESNTEAFF.

The CDR3 region is CASSRTSGEYTGELFF. CDR3 coding DNA: TGTGCCAGTAGTCGGACTAGCGGGGAATACACCGGGGAGCTGTTTTTT. V and J are TRBV19 and TRBJ2-2, with 12 bases that match TRBD2. This CDR3 comprises 16 residues. The V gene's germline CDR1 is LNHDA and CDR2 SQIVND (reference sequence). Losses at the gene ends were 5 bases for V and 3 bases for J; bases not matched to a gene: 4.

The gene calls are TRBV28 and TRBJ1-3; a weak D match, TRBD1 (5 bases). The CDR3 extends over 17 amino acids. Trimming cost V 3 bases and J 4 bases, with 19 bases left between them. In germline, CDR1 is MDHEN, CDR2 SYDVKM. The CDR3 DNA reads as TGTGCCAGCAGTTTTTCTTGGGGCGAAGGTATCGGAAACACCATATATTTT. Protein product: CASSFSWGEGIGNTIYF.

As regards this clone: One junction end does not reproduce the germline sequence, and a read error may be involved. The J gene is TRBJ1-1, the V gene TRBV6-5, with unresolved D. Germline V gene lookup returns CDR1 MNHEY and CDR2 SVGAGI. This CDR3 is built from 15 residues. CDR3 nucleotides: TGTGCCAGCAGTTACGCTGGTGGAGGGAACACTGAAACTTTCTTT. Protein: CASSYAGGGNTETFF.